A single sample gave rise to the 26 T cell receptor beta chains below, sequenced in a study of cytomegalovirus exposure and HLA in healthy donors. Sequencing was performed with immunoSEQ multiplex PCR; in TCRdb, only in-frame clones are kept and a portion is missing. Of about 98,000 clones in the sample, about 95% were seen once. Sequenced input: PBMCs. The receptors here all came from a woman aged 18-30 years in good health and CMV-seronegative.

The chain carries TRBV19 and TRBJ1-2; D is possibly TRBD1 (5 bases). The CDR3 runs to 15 residues. Germline V lookup: CDR1 LNHDA, CDR2 SQIVND (reference sequence). V lost 5 bases to trimming and J lost 8 bases, with 21 bases between them. CDR3 region: CASSEYRQSWGGYTF. The CDR3 region has the DNA TGTGCCAGTAGTGAATATCGACAGTCCTGGGGCGGCTACACCTTC.

The rearrangement links TRBV21-1 to TRBJ1-3. TRBV21-1 is a listed pseudogene. The length of the CDR3 is 15 residues. The CDR3 loop is CATPTGSNSGNTIYF. The DNA for the CDR3 is TGTGCCACCCCGACCGGTAGCAACTCTGGAAACACCATATATTTT.

This chain links TRBV7-9 with TRBJ1-1, with a weak D call TRBD1 (6 bases). V shed 8 bases and J shed 6 bases, with 25 bases lying between them. The germline gives CDR1 SEHNR, CDR2 FQNEAQ (reference sequence). The CDR3 extends over 16 amino acids. The CDR3 DNA sequence: TGTGCCAGCCCTGGGGACTACAGCACGGAGGGGGCTGAAGCTTTCTTT. The encoded protein is CASPGDYSTEGAEAFF.

The genes are TRBV2 and TRBJ1-5; 8 nucleotides agree with TRBD1. CDR1 is SNHLY and CDR2 is FYNNEI in the germline V gene. Trimming removed 0 bases from V and 1 base from J; junction bases left unmatched: 2. The length of the CDR3 is 16 residues. The CDR3 region is CASSEATGASNQPQHF. The DNA for the CDR3 is TGTGCCAGCAGTGAAGCGACAGGGGCCAGCAATCAGCCCCAGCATTTT.

This clone has a single count. This chain links TRBV5-4 with TRBJ2-3; D might be TRBD2 (5 bases). The CDR3 consists of 16 residues. From germline, CDR1 is SGHNT and CDR2 YYREEE (reference sequence). V dropped 2 bases and J dropped 2 bases, with 15 bases sitting between them. The CDR3 here is CASSFSGLGSTDTQYF. For the CDR3, the DNA is TGTGCCAGCAGCTTCTCTGGACTCGGTTCCACAGATACGCAGTATTTT.

The chain couples TRBV5-8 to TRBJ1-1, with D hard to call. There are 14 residues in the CDR3. CDR1 and CDR2 from the germline V gene are SGHTS and YDEGEE. V was pared by 4 bases and J by 4 bases, with 14 bases between. The CDR3 reads CASSLRYDSTEAFF. In DNA, the CDR3 is TGTGCCAGCAGCCTCCGGTACGATAGCACTGAAGCTTTCTTT.

This rearrangement joins TRBV7-3 to TRBJ2-2; a weak D match, TRBD2 (6 bases). CDR1 and CDR2 from the germline V gene are SGHTA and FQGTGA. The CDR3 is 17 residues long. Trimming removed 0 bases at V and 5 bases at J, with 16 bases between. CDR3 bases: TGTGCCAGCAGCTTAACCCCGACTAGAGTTGATACCGGGGAGCTGTTTTTT. Encoded protein: CASSLTPTRVDTGELFF.

V usage is TRBV5-1 and J usage is TRBJ1-5; tentative D call: TRBD1 (6 bases). Germline V CDR1 and CDR2: SGHRS, YFSETQ. Trimming took off 2 bases at V and 4 bases at J, with 10 bases between the two ends. The CDR3 covers 14 residues. In nucleotides, the CDR3 is TGCGCCAGCAGCTTAGGACAGTTAAATCAGCCCCAGCATTTT. It codes for CASSLGQLNQPQHF.

The rearrangement links TRBV5-1 to TRBJ2-3, with 12 positions matching TRBD2. CDR1 and CDR2 from the germline V gene are SGHRS and YFSETQ. The J segment lost 2 bases and the V segment lost 0 bases, leaving 1 base of the junction unmatched. The CDR3 runs to 16 residues. In nucleotides, the CDR3 is TGCGCCAGCAGCTTGGGGACTAGCGGGAACACAGATACGCAGTATTTT. Its protein product is CASSLGTSGNTDTQYF.

The rearrangement uses TRBV29-1 and TRBJ2-7; D possibly corresponds to TRBD2 (6 bases). The V gene's germline CDR1 is SQVTM and CDR2 ANQGSEA. The CDR3 contains 12 residues. V was pared by 7 bases and J by 5 bases, with 15 bases between. CDR3 loop: CSATPGGHEQYF. The CDR3 DNA is TGCAGCGCTACCCCCGGAGGGCACGAGCAGTACTTC.

The genes are TRBV7-9 and TRBJ1-2, with TRBD1 as a possible D gene (5 bases). The germline gives CDR1 SEHNR, CDR2 FQNEAQ (reference sequence). CDR3 length equals 14 residues. V was clipped by 5 bases and J by 2 bases, with 12 bases between them. This CDR3 reads CASSPGHLNYGYTF. DNA for the CDR3: TGTGCCAGCAGCCCAGGACACCTCAACTATGGCTACACCTTC.

The genes are TRBV18 and TRBJ1-5, with 10 bases that match TRBD1. The CDR3 has 17 amino acids. J was trimmed by 4 bases and V by 6 bases; bases with no gene match: 12. Germline CDR1 KGHSH, CDR2 LQKENI. DNA for the CDR3: TGTGCCAGCTCCTTCGGACAGGGGGTTTTAAGAAATCAGCCCCAGCATTTT. Its protein is CASSFGQGVLRNQPQHF. Full variable domain (outside the CDR3, taken from reference TRBV18 and TRBJ1-5): NAGVMQNPRHLVRRRGQEARLRCSPMKGHSHVYWYRQLPEEGLKFMVYLQKENIIDESGMPKERFSAEFPKEGPSILRIQQVVRGDSAAYFCASSFGQGVLRNQPQHFGDGTRLSIL.

The chain recombines TRBV18 with TRBJ1-2; TRBD1 aligns across 8 bases. The CDR3 sequence is 16 residues long. V was clipped by 6 bases and J by 1 base; unmatched bases: 10. Per the germline V gene, CDR1 is KGHSH and CDR2 is LQKENI. The CDR3, as DNA: TGTGCCAGCTCTCGAGAGGGACAGGCTTTTAACTATGGCTACACCTTC. Protein: CASSREGQAFNYGYTF.

The count of this clone is one. The chain is built from TRBV2 and TRBJ2-3, with D perhaps matching TRBD2 (7 bases). The V gene lost 7 bases and the J gene lost 4 bases, with 18 bases spanning the gap. This CDR3 comprises 15 residues. Germline values: CDR1 SNHLY, CDR2 FYNNEI. CDR3 protein: CASTLRAGGPDTQYF. The CDR3, as DNA: TGTGCCAGCACCCTAAGAGCCGGGGGGCCAGATACGCAGTATTTT.

The chain recombines TRBV10-1 with TRBJ1-2; D gene unclear. The germline gives CDR1 WNHNN, CDR2 SYGVQD (reference sequence). V was trimmed by 4 bases and J by 4 bases, leaving 16 bases between them. The CDR3 runs to 15 residues. CDR3: CASSASRDHPYGYTF. CDR3 DNA: TGCGCCAGCAGTGCATCACGGGATCATCCCTATGGCTACACCTTC.

Only one count was recorded for this clone. The chain employs TRBV5-4 and TRBJ2-1; 9 nucleotides align to TRBD1. V lost 4 bases, J lost 5 bases, and 4 bases stayed unmatched. Germline CDR1 is SGHNT and CDR2 is YYREEE (reference sequence). CDR3 length: 14 residues. The CDR3 sequence is CASSMGTGNNEQFF. In nucleotides, the CDR3 is TGTGCCAGCAGCATGGGGACAGGGAACAATGAGCAGTTCTTC.

The chain links TRBV2 to TRBJ2-5; 9 nucleotides match TRBD1. V dropped 9 bases and J dropped 4; count of bases not matched to a gene: 9. Germline lookup yields CDR1 SNHLY and CDR2 FYNNEI. The CDR3 sequence is 14 residues long. The CDR3 sequence: CASRDRALVETQYF. DNA of the CDR3: TGTGCCAGTCGGGACAGGGCCCTGGTAGAGACCCAGTACTTC. The full variable domain, rest sourced from reference TRBV2 and TRBJ2-5, is EPEVTQTPSHQVTQMGQEVILRCVPISNHLYFYWYRQILGQKVEFLVSFYNNEISEKSEIFDDQFSVERPDGSNFTLKIRSTKLEDSAMYFCASRDRALVETQYFGPGTRLLVL.

This chain joins TRBV27 and TRBJ2-2; weak D call: TRBD2 (6 bases). Germline-derived CDR1 and CDR2 are MNHEY and SMNVEV (reference sequence). The CDR3 contains 17 residues. V dropped 3 bases and J dropped 6 bases, with 20 bases sitting between them. In nucleotides, the CDR3 is TGTGCCAGCAGTTTTTGGATTCCGGGACTGTTATCCGGGGAGCTGTTTTTT. It is translated as CASSFWIPGLLSGELFF.

The chain joins TRBV6-1 to TRBJ2-6; 9 bases match TRBD1. Germline CDR1 is MNHNS and CDR2 is SASEGT. This CDR3 spans 13 amino acids. J lost 9 bases, V lost 5 bases, and 2 bases had no gene match. The DNA of the CDR3 is TGTGCCAGCAGTCCGGGACAGGGCAACGTCCTGACTTTC. Translation gives CASSPGQGNVLTF.

The chain joins TRBV7-2 to TRBJ2-3; 10 nucleotides line up with TRBD2. This CDR3 has 13 amino acids. Germline V CDR1 and CDR2: SGHTA, FQGNSA. After removal of 11 bases from V and 4 bases from J, the junction contained 6 bases not matched to a gene. The CDR3 protein is CAERGGQSDTQYF. The CDR3, as DNA: TGTGCCGAGCGGGGGGGCCAATCAGATACGCAGTATTTT.

V usage is TRBV18 and J usage is TRBJ2-7; 9 bases align to TRBD1. V gave up 3 bases and J gave up 6 bases; unmatched junction bases: 9. Germline V gene sequence: CDR1 KGHSH, CDR2 LQKENI. CDR3 length: 15 amino acids. The CDR3, as DNA: TGTGCCAGCTCACCTGACGACAGGGGGTTTCGCGAGCAGTACTTC. This gives the protein CASSPDDRGFREQYF.

The chain has TRBV5-4 and TRBJ2-1; TRBD2 agrees at 12 bases. V lost 2 bases, J lost 5 bases, and 8 bases stayed unmatched. CDR1 and CDR2 from the germline V gene are SGHNT and YYREEE (reference sequence). The CDR3 runs 17 residues. Here the CDR3 DNA reads TGTGCCAGCAGCTTTTTATTGACTAGCGGGGGCCACAATGAGCAGTTCTTC. Encoded protein: CASSFLLTSGGHNEQFF.

About this clone itself: This sample includes further DNA sequences coding for the same CDR3. The V gene is TRBV27, the J gene TRBJ2-5; D perhaps matches TRBD1 (5 bases). This CDR3 has 13 amino acids. With 5 bases removed from V and 2 bases from J, the gap between germline ends came to 9 bases. Germline CDR1 reads MNHEY; CDR2 reads SMNVEV (reference sequence). The CDR3 spells CASSLTVQETQYF. The CDR3 DNA reads as TGTGCCAGCAGTCTGACAGTACAAGAGACCCAGTACTTC.

This chain connects TRBV5-4 to TRBJ2-3; 7 nucleotides match TRBD2. CDR3 length equals 15 residues. The V gene end was trimmed by 2 bases and the J gene end by 0 bases; junction bases not matched to a gene: 3. The V gene's germline CDR1 is SGHNT and CDR2 YYREEE (reference sequence). As DNA, the CDR3 is TGTGCCAGCAGCTTTGGGGGGGGTAGCACAGATACGCAGTATTTT. It yields the protein CASSFGGGSTDTQYF.

This clone was seen a handful of times. V and J are TRBV2 and TRBJ2-2; D ambiguous. Between the trimmed V and J ends, which lost 7 bases and 2 bases, there was a span of 14 bases. The CDR3 is made up of 15 amino acids. Germline assignment: CDR1 SNHLY and CDR2 FYNNEI. The CDR3 bases are TGTGCCAGCACATACCTAGTCGCTAACACCGGGGAGCTGTTTTTT. Its protein is CASTYLVANTGELFF.

The chain's CDR3 is CSVEDYANTGELFF. The CDR3 bases are TGCAGCGTTGAAGATTATGCGAACACCGGGGAGCTGTTTTTT. This chain links TRBV29-1 with TRBJ2-2; D gene uncertain. V shed 0 bases and J shed 0 bases, with 5 bases lying between them. Germline values: CDR1 SQVTM, CDR2 ANQGSEA. This CDR3 contains 14 residues.